This TCR beta chain was documented in a study of OX40 agonist ivuxolimab in advanced cancers. Whole-study context: There were three patients with partial responses, one having hepatocellular carcinoma and two cutaneous melanoma. Study results and caveats: Clonal expansion from baseline to week 6 occurred in both CD4+ and CD8+ T cells. Compared with CD4+, CD8+ T cells on average had more expanded clones.

CDR1 is KGHSH and CDR2 is LQKENI in the germline V gene. Trimming removed 3 bases at V and 5 bases at J, with 17 bases between. CDR3 length equals 15 residues. The repertoire was sequenced with immunoSEQ multiplex PCR; TCRdb's copy has only in-frame clones and lacks some. Altogether more than 65,000 clones are present, about 85% being singletons, with the ten largest covering around a sixth. Exclusion applied to patients with autoimmune disease history or systemic immunosuppression. A word on this clone: The antigen is undetermined.

This rearrangement joins TRBV18 to TRBJ2-7, with a possible D match to TRBD2 (6 bases). The source was CD4+ or CD8+ T cells sorted from blood, collected in a trial of the OX40 agonist ivuxolimab. The receptor was derived from an adult with an advanced solid tumor such as melanoma, head and neck, liver or kidney cancer. CDR3: CASSPGTSPGHEQYF. In DNA, the CDR3 is TGTGCCAGCTCACCCGGGACTTCCCCCGGCCACGAGCAGTACTTC. Full variable domain (rest looked up from reference TRBV18 and TRBJ2-7): NAGVMQNPRHLVRRRGQEARLRCSPMKGHSHVYWYRQLPEEGLKFMVYLQKENIIDESGMPKERFSAEFPKEGPSILRIQQVVRGDSAAYFCASSPGTSPGHEQYFGPGTRLTVT.